This T cell receptor (beta chain) was retrieved from a study of blood T cell repertoires in COVID-19. Per the authors' pipeline: By means of reference gene primer amplification, nucleated cell counts were estimated. Repertoires were generated with immunoSEQ multiplex PCR, while TCRdb's copy carries only in-frame clones and drops some. V and J calls and clone size are as listed in that table; D and trimming were resolved from the DNA. The sample contains some 270,000 clones, about 85% of which appear only once. Germline V gene sequence: CDR1 PRHDT, CDR2 FYEKMQ (reference sequence). With 5 bases clipped from V and 7 bases from J, the junction kept 14 bases outside the gene matches. CDR3 length: 15 residues. In this sample, this clone turned up a few times.

The chain recombines TRBV13 with TRBJ2-7; 7 bases line up with TRBD1. This TCR came from a woman aged 50 to 65 who had been exposed to COVID-19. Sample: PBMCs or T cells enriched from blood (not recorded which). In DNA, the CDR3 is TGTGCCAGCAGCCGCCGAGGGACAGTGAGTGGAGAGCAGTACTTC. Translation: CASSRRGTVSGEQYF.